A few counts support the clone carrying this T cell receptor (beta chain). This sample was included in a study of blood T cell repertoires in COVID-19. Study-wide background: The United States, Italy and Spain were the sources of the acute and convalescent COVID-19 samples. Sources were T cells, B-cell-depleted T cells, or PBMCs; the material itself was cDNA or gDNA.

Original handling: Estimation of nucleated cell counts relied on the amplification of reference gene primers. Method: immunoSEQ multiplex PCR; TCRdb's copy keeps in-frame clones and lacks some. V, J and clone size derive from that table, while D and trimming were established from the DNA sequence. The data contain under 200,000 clones, about 85% of them singletons. Sequenced input: peripheral blood. The TCR was taken from a man younger than 30 with acute or convalescent COVID-19.

The CDR3 loop is CASSQDRDQPQHF. The DNA for the CDR3 is TGTGCCAGCAGCCAAGACAGGGATCAGCCCCAGCATTTT. The chain combines TRBV3-1 (or the pseudogene TRBV3-2) with TRBJ1-5, with TRBD1 as a possible D gene (5 bases). The CDR3 spans 13 residues. Germline-derived CDR1 and CDR2 are LGHDT and YNNKEL (reference sequence). Trimming took 0 bases from V and 5 from J, leaving 5 bases between them.